What follows is one T cell receptor beta chain and its context. What it recognizes is unknown. The germline CDR1 and CDR2 sequences are SGDLS and YYNGEE. The V gene end was trimmed by 4 bases and the J gene end by 7 bases; junction bases not matched to a gene: 8. The CDR3 loop spans 15 amino acids. This entry belongs to a study of liver allograft versus peripheral blood T cells. Study information: Repertoires of T cell receptors in transplanted livers were compared with recipients' peripheral blood repertoires. General study results and limits: Differences were reported between the T cell receptor repertoires inside liver allografts and those that were detected in peripheral blood.

MiXCR, run by TCRdb on the reads, gives a single entry per CDR3 protein. This table holds roughly 14,000 distinct CDR3 sequences, about 20% found once. The genes are TRBV9 and TRBJ1-6; 7 nucleotides align to TRBD1. This clonotype was obtained from a human patient who had a liver transplant. The graft donor may account for some of the T cells. The chain's CDR3 is CASSPTGQINSPLHF. The CDR3 coding sequence is TGTGCCAGCAGCCCTACGGGACAGATCAATTCACCCCTCCACTTT. The full variable domain, its missing parts supplied by reference TRBV9 and TRBJ1-6, is DSGVTQTPKHLITATGQRVTLRCSPRSGDLSVYWYQQSLDQGLQFLIQYYNGEERAKGNILERFSAQQFPDLHSELNLSSLELGDSALYFCASSPTGQINSPLHFGNGTRLTVT.